The 8 T cell receptor beta chains presented below share a single source sample, sequenced in a study of human T cells and chemical hapten exposure. TCRdb analysed the RACE reads with MiXCR anew, one entry per CDR3 protein. The sample carries 360,000 or so distinct CDR3 sequences, more than 5% recorded once. This sample's time point: patch test 2, 6 weeks after DPC sensitization. Treatment defined: therapeutic diphenylcyclopropenone sensitization with weekly scalp DPC. Sequences were derived from whole blood, sampled in connection with sensitization to the hapten diphenylcyclopropenone (DPC). The receptor source for this set is a woman younger than 35 with alopecia areata. Some clones in this sample may be carry-over from other donors' samples.

The chain couples TRBV14 to TRBJ1-3; no firm D call. The V end lost 0 bases, the J end lost 4 bases, and 7 bases lay between the germline ends. This CDR3 is 14 amino acids long. Germline V gives CDR1 SGHDN, CDR2 FVKESK. The DNA for the CDR3 is TGTGCCAGCAGCCAAGATCTTTGGGGAAACACCATATATTTT. Encoded protein: CASSQDLWGNTIYF. The full variable domain, rest sourced from reference TRBV14 and TRBJ1-3, is EAGVTQFPSHSVIEKGQTVTLRCDPISGHDNLYWYRRVMGKEIKFLLHFVKESKQDESGMPNNRFLAERTGGTYSTLKVQPAELEDSGVYFCASSQDLWGNTIYFGEGSWLTVV.

J is TRBJ2-7 and V is TRBV2, with a tentative D call TRBD1 (5 bases). Per germline, CDR1 SNHLY and CDR2 FYNNEI. V lost 6 bases and J lost 2, with 8 bases in between. The CDR3 is 12 amino acids. DNA of the CDR3: TGTGCCAGCAGCAGGGCCACCTACGAGCAGTACTTC. Encoded protein: CASSRATYEQYF.

This clonotype appeared many times. The gene calls are TRBV18 and TRBJ1-5, with D uncertain. The CDR3 is 17 residues long. Germline lookup yields CDR1 KGHSH and CDR2 LQKENI. V shed 5 bases and J shed 0 bases, with 17 bases lying between them. CDR3 sequence reads: CASSTKEGLYSNQPQHF. As DNA, the CDR3 is TGTGCCAGCTCAACAAAGGAAGGGCTGTATAGCAATCAGCCCCAGCATTTT.

In this sample, this clonotype turned up a few times. The V call is TRBV6-2 or TRBV6-3, the J call TRBJ2-2; TRBD2 is a possible D gene (6 bases). The CDR3 spans 15 residues. Germline V gene sequence: CDR1 MNHEY, CDR2 SVGEGT. The V and J ends lost 6 bases and 2 bases respectively, with 13 bases between them. The CDR3 DNA reads as TGTGCCAGCAGGACTAGGCCCCACAACACCGGGGAGCTGTTTTTT. This sequence encodes CASRTRPHNTGELFF.

This clonotype was seen ten or more times. The J gene is TRBJ1-1, the V gene TRBV7-2, with D unclear. The CDR3 contains 15 residues. Trimming took 2 bases from V and 3 from J, leaving 13 bases between them. CDR1 and CDR2 (germline): SGHTA, FQGNSA. This chain's CDR3 is CASSLFPGSYTEAFF. The CDR3 DNA is TGTGCCAGCAGCTTATTTCCGGGCTCTTACACTGAAGCTTTCTTT.

This clonotype was counted a few times. This chain uses TRBV7-2 with TRBJ1-1; unclear D gene. V lost 1 base and J 7 bases, leaving 16 bases between the germline ends. The CDR3 consists of 15 residues. The germline CDR1 and CDR2 sequences are SGHTA and FQGNSA. Here the CDR3 DNA reads TGTGCCAGCAGCTTAGACTCGACCCTCATTTTTGAAGCTTTCTTT. Amino acids: CASSLDSTLIFEAFF.

This clonotype has more than one count but fewer than ten. CDR3: CASSLGLAGLYNEQFF. The CDR3 DNA follows: TGTGCCAGCAGCCTGGGACTAGCGGGCCTATACAATGAGCAGTTCTTC. The chain has TRBV7-9 and TRBJ2-1, with 12 bases that match TRBD2. The CDR3 loop spans 16 amino acids. Germline trimming cut 5 bases from V and 4 bases from J; bases unmatched to any gene: 6. Germline V lookup: CDR1 SEHNR, CDR2 FQNEAQ (reference sequence).

Ten or more counts support this clonotype. The V gene is TRBV5-5, the J gene TRBJ1-5; D ambiguous. Germline V gene sequence: CDR1 SGHKS, CDR2 YYEKEE (reference sequence). The ends were cut back, 3 bases at V and 1 base at J, with 14 bases in the middle. The CDR3 sequence is 16 residues long. Written as DNA, the CDR3 is TGTGCCAGCAGCTCGCGTATGTACGGGAGCAATCAGCCCCAGCATTTT. Protein product: CASSSRMYGSNQPQHF.